The clone carrying this T cell receptor (beta chain) was observed a handful of times. Its specificity is unknown. Researchers tagged individual cDNA molecules with unique molecular identifiers. In TCRdb, the 5' RACE reads were re-called with MiXCR into one record per CDR3 protein. The sample consists of approximately 110,000 distinct CDR3 sequences, about 15% of them appearing once. This sample was included in a study of early T cells in non-severe SARS-CoV-2 infection. About the research overall: Unpaired chains resulted from sequencing bulk RNA of unsorted whole blood. Findings and limits, study-wide: Matching against VDJdb likely underestimated virus-specific expansions, favoring anti-spike CD8.

The CDR3 is 15 residues long. CDR1 is MNHNY, CDR2 SVGAGI, per germline (reference sequence). After removal of 6 bases from V and 3 bases from J, the junction contained 5 bases not matched to a gene. The clonotype was recovered from an adult who was a healthcare worker with PCR-confirmed SARS-CoV-2 infection or an uninfected control (not recorded which). Sequences were obtained from whole blood. The V call is TRBV6-6, the J call TRBJ2-2, with TRBD2 matching 9 bases. The CDR3 nucleotides are TGTGCCAGCAGGCGCGGGGGGGCAGACACCGGGGAGCTGTTTTTT. This encodes CASRRGGADTGELFF.